This T cell receptor (beta chain) was obtained from a study of blood T cell repertoires in COVID-19. Those who participated ranged in age from 18 to 89 years and resided in approximately 26 US areas. Grouping used clinical history reported by participants in a survey and questionnaire. Per the original methods: Nucleated cell counts were estimated from reference gene primer amplification. Clones were read by immunoSEQ multiplex PCR, and TCRdb kept only the in-frame ones, dropping some. The V and J calls and the clone size are those of that table, but D and trimming were determined from the DNA. The repertoire holds around 230,000 clones, with roughly 88% as singletons. The sequence derives from a woman aged 40 to 50 with acute COVID-19. Sequencing input: PBMCs or T cells enriched from blood (not recorded which).

This CDR3 is CASSPRSNSPLHF. In nucleotides, the CDR3 is TGTGCCAGCTCACCACGCAGTAATTCACCCCTCCACTTT. The gene calls are TRBV18 and TRBJ1-6; the D is unclear. The length of the CDR3 is 13 residues. Germline V gene data show CDR1 as KGHSH and CDR2 as LQKENI. V dropped 1 base and J dropped 6 bases, with 4 bases sitting between them. The whole variable domain, remainder taken from reference TRBV18 and TRBJ1-6, is NAGVMQNPRHLVRRRGQEARLRCSPMKGHSHVYWYRQLPEEGLKFMVYLQKENIIDESGMPKERFSAEFPKEGPSILRIQQVVRGDSAAYFCASSPRSNSPLHFGNGTRLTVT.